This TCR beta chain was profiled in a study of PD-1 blockade in mismatch repair-deficient tumors. Assay: immunoSEQ multiplex PCR; the TCRdb copy retains only in-frame clones and omits some. The sample has approximately 50,000 clones, over 65% seen once. Germline CDR1 is GTSNPN and CDR2 is SVGIG (reference sequence). CDR3 length: 12 amino acids. V was cut by 3 bases and J by 4 bases, with 6 bases left in between. This clone was seen a few times. The chain uses TRBV30 and TRBJ1-4; D not resolved. Sequenced here: peripheral blood, sampled 4 weeks after starting pembrolizumab. This TCR derives from an adult with mismatch repair-deficient cancer. The CDR3 reads CAWRKGNEKLFF. In nucleotides, the CDR3 is TGTGCCTGGAGGAAGGGTAATGAAAAACTGTTTTTT.